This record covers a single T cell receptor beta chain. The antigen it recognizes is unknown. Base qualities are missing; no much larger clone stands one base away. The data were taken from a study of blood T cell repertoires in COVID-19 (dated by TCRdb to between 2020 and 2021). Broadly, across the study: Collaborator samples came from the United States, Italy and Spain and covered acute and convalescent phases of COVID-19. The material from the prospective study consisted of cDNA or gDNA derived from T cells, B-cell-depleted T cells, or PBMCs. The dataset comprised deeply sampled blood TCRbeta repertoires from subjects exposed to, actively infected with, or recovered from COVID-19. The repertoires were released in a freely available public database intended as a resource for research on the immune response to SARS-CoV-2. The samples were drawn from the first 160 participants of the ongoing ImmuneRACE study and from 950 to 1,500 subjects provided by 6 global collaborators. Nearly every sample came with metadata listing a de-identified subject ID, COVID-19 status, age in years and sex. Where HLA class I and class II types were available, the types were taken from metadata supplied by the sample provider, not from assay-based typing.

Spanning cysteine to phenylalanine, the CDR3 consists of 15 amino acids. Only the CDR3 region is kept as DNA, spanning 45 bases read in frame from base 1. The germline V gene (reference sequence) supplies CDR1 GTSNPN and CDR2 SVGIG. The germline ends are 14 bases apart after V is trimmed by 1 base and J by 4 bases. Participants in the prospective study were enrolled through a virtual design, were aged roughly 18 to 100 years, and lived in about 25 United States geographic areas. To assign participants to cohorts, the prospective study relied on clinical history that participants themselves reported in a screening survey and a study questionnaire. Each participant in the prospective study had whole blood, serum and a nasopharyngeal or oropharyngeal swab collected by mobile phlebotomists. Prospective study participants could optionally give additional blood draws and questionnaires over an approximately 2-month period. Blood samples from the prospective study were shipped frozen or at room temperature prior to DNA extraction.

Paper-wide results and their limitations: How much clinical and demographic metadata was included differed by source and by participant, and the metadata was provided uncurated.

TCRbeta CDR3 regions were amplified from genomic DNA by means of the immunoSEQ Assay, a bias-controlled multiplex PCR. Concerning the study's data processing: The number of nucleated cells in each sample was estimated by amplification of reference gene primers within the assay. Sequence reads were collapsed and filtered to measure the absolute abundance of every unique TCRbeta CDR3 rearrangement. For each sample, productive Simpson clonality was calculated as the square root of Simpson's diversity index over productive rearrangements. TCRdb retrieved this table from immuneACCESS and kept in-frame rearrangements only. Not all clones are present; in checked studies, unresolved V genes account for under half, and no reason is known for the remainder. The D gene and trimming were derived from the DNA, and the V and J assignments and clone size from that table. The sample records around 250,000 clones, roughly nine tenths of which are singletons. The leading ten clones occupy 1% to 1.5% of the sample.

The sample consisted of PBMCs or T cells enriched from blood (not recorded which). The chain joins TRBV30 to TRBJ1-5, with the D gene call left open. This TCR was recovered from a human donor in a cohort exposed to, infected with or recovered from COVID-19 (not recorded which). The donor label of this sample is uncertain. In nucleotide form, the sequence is TGTGCCTGGAGTGGAGATTCGGGGAGGAATCAGCCCCAGCATTTT. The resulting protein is CAWSGDSGRNQPQHF.